This paragraph reports one T cell receptor beta chain. Its matching antigen is unknown. The V gene end was trimmed by 4 bases and the J gene end by 1 base; junction bases not matched to a gene: 4. Per germline, CDR1 SEHNR and CDR2 FQNEAQ (reference sequence). The CDR3 length is 15 residues. The record originates from a study of T cells after yellow fever vaccination. Study results and caveats: Reappearance after the booster was observed for most primary-vaccination clones (roughly 97% CD4, around 90% CD8).

TCR cDNA was made by 5'RACE template switching, adding a universal primer site and UMIs. MiXCR, run by TCRdb on the 5' RACE reads, gives a single entry per CDR3 protein. The data contain around 350,000 distinct CDR3 sequences, roughly 11% of them seen just once; the ten biggest clones take up more than 15%. This chain links TRBV7-9 with TRBJ2-5; 9 bases are shared with TRBD1. The input for sequencing was PBMCs, taken on the day of the first yellow fever vaccination. The TCR was taken from a man aged 18 to 29 who received the YFV17D yellow fever vaccine. In nucleotides, the CDR3 is TGTGCCAGCAGCTGGGACAGGGTGGCCCAAGAGACCCAGTACTTC. Amino acids: CASSWDRVAQETQYF.